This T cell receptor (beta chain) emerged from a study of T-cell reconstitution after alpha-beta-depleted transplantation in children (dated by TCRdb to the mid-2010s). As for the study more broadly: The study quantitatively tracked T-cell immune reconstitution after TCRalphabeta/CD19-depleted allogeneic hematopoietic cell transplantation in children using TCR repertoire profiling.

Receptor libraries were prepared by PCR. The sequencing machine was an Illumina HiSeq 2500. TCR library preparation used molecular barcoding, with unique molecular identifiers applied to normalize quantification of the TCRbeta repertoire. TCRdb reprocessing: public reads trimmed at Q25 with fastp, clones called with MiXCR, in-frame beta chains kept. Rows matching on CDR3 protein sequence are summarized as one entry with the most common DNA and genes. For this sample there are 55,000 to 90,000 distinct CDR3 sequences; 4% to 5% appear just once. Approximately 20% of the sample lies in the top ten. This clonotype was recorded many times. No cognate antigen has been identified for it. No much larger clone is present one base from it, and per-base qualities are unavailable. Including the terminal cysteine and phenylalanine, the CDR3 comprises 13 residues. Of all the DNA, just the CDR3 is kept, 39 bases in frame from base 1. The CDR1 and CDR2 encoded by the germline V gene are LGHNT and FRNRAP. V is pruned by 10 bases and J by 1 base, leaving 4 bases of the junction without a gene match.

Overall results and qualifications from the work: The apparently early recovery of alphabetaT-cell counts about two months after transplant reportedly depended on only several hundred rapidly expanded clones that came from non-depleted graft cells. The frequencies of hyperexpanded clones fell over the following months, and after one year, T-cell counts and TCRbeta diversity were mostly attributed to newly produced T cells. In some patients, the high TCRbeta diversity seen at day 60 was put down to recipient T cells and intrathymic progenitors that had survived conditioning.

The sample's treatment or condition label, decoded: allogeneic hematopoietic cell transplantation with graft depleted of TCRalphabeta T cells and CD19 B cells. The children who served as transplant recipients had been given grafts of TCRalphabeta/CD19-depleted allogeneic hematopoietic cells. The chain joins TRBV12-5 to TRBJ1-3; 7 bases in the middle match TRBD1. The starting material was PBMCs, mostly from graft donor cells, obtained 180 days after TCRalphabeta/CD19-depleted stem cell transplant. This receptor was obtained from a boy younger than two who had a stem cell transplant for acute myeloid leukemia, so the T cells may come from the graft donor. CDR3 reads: CANQGQSGNTIYF. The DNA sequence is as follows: TGTGCTAATCAGGGACAGTCTGGAAACACCATATATTTT.